A selection of T cell receptor beta chains follows, all from one sample in a study of blood T cell repertoires in COVID-19. Repertoires were generated with immunoSEQ multiplex PCR, while TCRdb's copy carries only in-frame clones and drops some. The data contain about 80,000 clones, about 72% of them seen just once; the ten biggest clones take up about a sixth. The sample consisted of peripheral blood. Receptors were obtained from an older man with active or convalescent COVID-19. Both conserved end residues are part of each CDR3. The D gene is left open where the match is weak. Size is stated for part of the rows, as once, few or many counts, or as a class when the clone is expanded.

cdr3_aa | cdr3_nt | j_call | d_call | clone_size | v_call
CASTPSGHNSYEQYF | TGCGCCAGCACCCCCTCCGGACATAATTCCTACGAGCAGTACTTC | TRBJ2-7 | NA | NA | TRBV5-1
CASCRQGGTGQFF | TGTGCCAGCTGTCGACAGGGTGGGACCGGGCAGTTCTTC | TRBJ2-1 | TRBD1 | NA | TRBV5-6
CASSLGGSTNEKLFF | TGTGCCAGCAGCTTAGGGGGCTCAACTAATGAAAAACTGTTTTTT | TRBJ1-4 | NA | once | TRBV7-9
CASSANTGASPLHF | TGTGCCAGCAGTGCCAATACAGGGGCTTCACCCCTCCACTTT | TRBJ1-6 | TRBD1 | NA | TRBV2
CASSSGRTGTHTGELFF | TGCGCCAGCAGCTCTGGCCGCACCGGGACTCACACCGGGGAGCTGTTTTTT | TRBJ2-2 | NA | NA | TRBV5-1
CSVVTGSDTQYF | TGCAGCGTGGTGACAGGCTCCGATACGCAGTATTTT | TRBJ2-3 | NA | NA | TRBV29-1
CASSTQGGATNEKLFF | TGTGCCAGCAGCACACAGGGCGGCGCAACTAATGAAAAACTGTTTTTT | TRBJ1-4 | NA | NA | TRBV2
CASGSGQVGNTIYF | TGTGCCAGCGGGTCAGGACAGGTTGGAAACACCATATATTTT | TRBJ1-3 | TRBD1 | once | TRBV28
CASSLQAPYNSPLHF | TGCGCCAGCAGCCTACAGGCCCCTTATAATTCACCCCTCCACTTT | TRBJ1-6 | NA | few | TRBV4-1
CAISEADAANTGELFF | TGTGCCATCAGTGAAGCCGATGCCGCGAACACCGGGGAGCTGTTTTTT | TRBJ2-2 | NA | few | TRBV10-3
CASSEAAYTEAFF | TGTGCCAGCAGTGAAGCGGCCTACACTGAAGCTTTCTTT | TRBJ1-1 | NA | NA | TRBV6-1
CASRKDSSNEKLFF | TGTGCCAGCAGAAAGGACAGTAGCAATGAAAAACTGTTTTTT | TRBJ1-4 | NA | few | TRBV2
CASSPPAPGKNYGYTF | TGTGCCAGCAGCCCCCCCGCACCGGGAAAAAACTATGGCTACACCTTC | TRBJ1-2 | NA | many | TRBV3-1/TRBV3-2
CASSQSGQVYEQYF | TGTGCCAGCAGCCAGTCGGGACAGGTATACGAGCAGTACTTC | TRBJ2-7 | TRBD1 | once | TRBV3-1/TRBV3-2
CASSRGNTGELFF | TGTGCCAGCAGCAGGGGAAACACCGGGGAGCTGTTTTTT | TRBJ2-2 | NA | NA | TRBV5-4
CASSPQSRDSEQYF | TGTGCCAGCTCACCTCAAAGCAGGGATTCCGAGCAGTACTTC | TRBJ2-7 | NA | NA | TRBV18
CASPRESNHQPQHF | TGTGCCAGCCCTAGAGAGTCAAACCATCAGCCCCAGCATTTT | TRBJ1-5 | NA | many | TRBV6-5
CASSPPTGSYEQYF | TGTGCCAGCAGCCCTCCTACAGGTAGCTACGAGCAGTACTTC | TRBJ2-7 | NA | NA | TRBV5-6
CAWSGRTSSYEQYF | TGTGCCTGGAGCGGGAGAACAAGCTCCTACGAGCAGTACTTC | TRBJ2-7 | NA | NA | TRBV30
CASREDGAGYTF | TGTGCCAGCAGAGAGGATGGAGCTGGCTACACCTTC | TRBJ1-2 | NA | NA | TRBV2
CASSPRVTSSTDTQYF | TGTGCCAGCAGCCCGAGGGTTACATCTAGCACAGATACGCAGTATTTT | TRBJ2-3 | NA | NA | TRBV11-2
CASSAGHTDTQYF | TGTGCCAGCAGTGCGGGGCACACAGATACGCAGTATTTT | TRBJ2-3 | NA | NA | TRBV28
CASRPICSEQFF | TGTGCCAGTAGGCCGATTTGCAGTGAGCAGTTCTTC | TRBJ2-1 | NA | few | TRBV19
CASSSQGRDTIYF | TGTGCCAGCAGTTCCCAGGGTCGAGACACCATATATTTT | TRBJ1-3 | NA | NA | TRBV6-1
CASSTSQGPHEQYF | TGTGCCAGCAGCACCTCACAGGGGCCCCACGAGCAGTACTTC | TRBJ2-7 | TRBD1 | NA | TRBV11-2
CASSQDVGRANTGELFF | TGCGCCAGCAGCCAAGATGTTGGCAGGGCGAACACCGGGGAGCTGTTTTTT | TRBJ2-2 | NA | NA | TRBV4-1
CASRLAGGPEGHEQYF | TGTGCCAGCAGGCTAGCGGGGGGGCCCGAGGGCCACGAGCAGTACTTC | TRBJ2-7 | TRBD2 | NA | TRBV27